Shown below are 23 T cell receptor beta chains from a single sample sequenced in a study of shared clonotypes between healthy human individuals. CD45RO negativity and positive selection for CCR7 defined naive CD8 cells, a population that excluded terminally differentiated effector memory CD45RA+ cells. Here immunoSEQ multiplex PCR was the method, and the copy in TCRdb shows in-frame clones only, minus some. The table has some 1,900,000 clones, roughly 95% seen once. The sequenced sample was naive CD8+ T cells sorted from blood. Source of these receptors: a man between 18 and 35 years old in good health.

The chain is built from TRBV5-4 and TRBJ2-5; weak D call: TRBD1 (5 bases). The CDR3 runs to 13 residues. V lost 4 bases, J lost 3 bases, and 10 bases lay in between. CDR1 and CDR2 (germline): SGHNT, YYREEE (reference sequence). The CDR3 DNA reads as TGTGCCAGCAGCGTCGTAGGGGAAGAGACCCAGTACTTC. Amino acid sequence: CASSVVGEETQYF.

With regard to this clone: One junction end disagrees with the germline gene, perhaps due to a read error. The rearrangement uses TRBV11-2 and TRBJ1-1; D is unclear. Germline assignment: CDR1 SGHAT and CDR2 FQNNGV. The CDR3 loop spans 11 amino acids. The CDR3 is CASSFSFEVFF. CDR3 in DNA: TGTGCCAGCAGCTTTTCCTTTGAAGTTTTCTTT.

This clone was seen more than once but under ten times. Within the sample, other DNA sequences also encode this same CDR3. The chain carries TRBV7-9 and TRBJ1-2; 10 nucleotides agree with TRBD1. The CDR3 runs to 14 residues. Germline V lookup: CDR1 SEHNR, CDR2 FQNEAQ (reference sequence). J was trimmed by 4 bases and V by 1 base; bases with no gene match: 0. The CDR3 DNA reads TGTGCCAGCAGCTTAGGACAGGGGGCCTATGGCTACACCTTC. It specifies CASSLGQGAYGYTF. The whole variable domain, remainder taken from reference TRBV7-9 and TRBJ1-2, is DTGVSQNPRHKITKRGQNVTFRCDPISEHNRLYWYRQTLGQGPEFLTYFQNEAQLEKSRLLSDRFSAERPKGSFSTLEIQRTEQGDSAMYLCASSLGQGAYGYTFGSGTRLTVV.

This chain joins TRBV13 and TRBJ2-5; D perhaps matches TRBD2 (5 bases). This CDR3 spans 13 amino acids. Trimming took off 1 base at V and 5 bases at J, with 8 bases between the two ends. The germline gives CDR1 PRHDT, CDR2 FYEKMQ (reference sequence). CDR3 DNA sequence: TGTGCCAGCAGCTTAGAACAGCGGGAGACCCAGTACTTC. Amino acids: CASSLEQRETQYF.

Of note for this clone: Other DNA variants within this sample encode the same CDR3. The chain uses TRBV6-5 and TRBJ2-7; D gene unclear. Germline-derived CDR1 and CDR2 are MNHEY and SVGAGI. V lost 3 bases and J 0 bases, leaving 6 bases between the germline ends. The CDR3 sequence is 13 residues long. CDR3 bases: TGTGCCAGCAGTTATAGGAGCTCCTACGAGCAGTACTTC. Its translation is CASSYRSSYEQYF.

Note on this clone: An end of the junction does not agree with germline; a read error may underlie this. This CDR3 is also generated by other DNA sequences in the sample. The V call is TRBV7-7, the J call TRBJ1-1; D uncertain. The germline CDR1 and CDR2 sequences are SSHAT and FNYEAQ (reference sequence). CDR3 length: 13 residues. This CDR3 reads CASSLARNTEAFF. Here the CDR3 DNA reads TGTGCTAGCAGCTTAGCCCGGAACACTGAAGCTTTCTTT.

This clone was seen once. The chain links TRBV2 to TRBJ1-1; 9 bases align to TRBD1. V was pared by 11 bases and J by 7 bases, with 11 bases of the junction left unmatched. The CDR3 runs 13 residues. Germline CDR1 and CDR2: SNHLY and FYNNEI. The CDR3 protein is CAGPGTGRSEAFF. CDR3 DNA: TGTGCCGGACCAGGGACAGGGCGGAGTGAAGCTTTCTTT.

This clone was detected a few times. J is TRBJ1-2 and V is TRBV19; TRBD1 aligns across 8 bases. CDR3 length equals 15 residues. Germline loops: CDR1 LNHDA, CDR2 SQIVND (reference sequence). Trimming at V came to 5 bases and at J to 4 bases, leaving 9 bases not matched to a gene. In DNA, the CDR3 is TGTGCCAGTAGTCCTGAGACAGGGGTCTTCTATGGCTACACCTTC. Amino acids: CASSPETGVFYGYTF.

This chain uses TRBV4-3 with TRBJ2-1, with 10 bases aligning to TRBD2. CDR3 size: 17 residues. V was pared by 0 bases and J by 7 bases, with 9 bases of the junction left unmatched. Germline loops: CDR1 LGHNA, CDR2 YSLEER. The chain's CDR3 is CASSQDLTSGKGNEQFF. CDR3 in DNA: TGCGCCAGCAGCCAAGATCTTACTAGCGGGAAGGGGAATGAGCAGTTCTTC.

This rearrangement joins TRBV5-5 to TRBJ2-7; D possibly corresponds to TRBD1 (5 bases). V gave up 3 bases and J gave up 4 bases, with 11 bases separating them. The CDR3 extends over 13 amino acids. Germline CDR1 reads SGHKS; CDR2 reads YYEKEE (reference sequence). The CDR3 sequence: CASSSPGSYEQYF. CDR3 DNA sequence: TGTGCCAGCAGCTCCCCAGGGTCATACGAGCAGTACTTC.

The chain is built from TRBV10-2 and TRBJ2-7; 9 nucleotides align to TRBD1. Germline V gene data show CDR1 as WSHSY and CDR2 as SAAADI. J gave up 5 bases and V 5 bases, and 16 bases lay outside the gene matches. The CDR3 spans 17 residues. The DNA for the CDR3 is TGCGCCAGCAGTCTCCTCCCTACAGGGGGCGTTAAGGACGAGCAGTACTTC. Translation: CASSLLPTGGVKDEQYF.

The chain's CDR3 is CASSEWPGTSEAGEQFF. In DNA, the CDR3 is TGTGCCAGCAGTGAATGGCCAGGGACTAGCGAGGCGGGTGAGCAGTTCTTC. The V call is TRBV25-1, the J call TRBJ2-1; 10 bases map to TRBD2. CDR1 is MGHDK and CDR2 is SYGVNS in the germline V gene. This CDR3 is built from 17 residues. Trimming cost V 1 base and J 9 bases; bases outside gene matches: 12.

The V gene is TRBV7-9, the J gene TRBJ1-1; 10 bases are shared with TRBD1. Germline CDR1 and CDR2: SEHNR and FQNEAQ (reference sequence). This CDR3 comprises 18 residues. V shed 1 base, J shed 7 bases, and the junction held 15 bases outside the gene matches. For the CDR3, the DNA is TGTGCCAGCAGCTTAGTGCCGGGGGATTTGACAGGGGGCATTGAAGCTTTCTTT. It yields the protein CASSLVPGDLTGGIEAFF.

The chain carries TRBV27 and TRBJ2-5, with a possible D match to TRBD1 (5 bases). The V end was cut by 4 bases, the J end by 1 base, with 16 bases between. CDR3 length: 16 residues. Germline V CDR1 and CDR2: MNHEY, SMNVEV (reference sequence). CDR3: CASSSQAPIVQETQYF. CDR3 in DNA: TGTGCCAGCAGTTCACAGGCCCCCATCGTCCAAGAGACCCAGTACTTC.

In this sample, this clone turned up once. In nucleotides, the CDR3 is TGCGCCAGCAGCCATGATGCGAATGGGGGGTCAGATACGCAGTATTTT. Residues: CASSHDANGGSDTQYF. The gene calls are TRBV4-1 and TRBJ2-3; D possibly corresponds to TRBD2 (6 bases). Trimming stripped 3 bases from V and 4 bases from J, with 17 bases between. The germline V gene encodes CDR1 MGHRA and CDR2 YSYEKL. There are 16 residues in the CDR3.

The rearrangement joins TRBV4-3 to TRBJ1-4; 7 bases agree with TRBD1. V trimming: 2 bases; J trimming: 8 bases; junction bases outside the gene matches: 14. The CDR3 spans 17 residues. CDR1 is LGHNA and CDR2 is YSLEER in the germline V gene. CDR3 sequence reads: CASSQLSPDREGEKLFF. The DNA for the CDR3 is TGCGCCAGCAGCCAACTATCCCCCGACAGGGAAGGAGAAAAACTGTTTTTT.

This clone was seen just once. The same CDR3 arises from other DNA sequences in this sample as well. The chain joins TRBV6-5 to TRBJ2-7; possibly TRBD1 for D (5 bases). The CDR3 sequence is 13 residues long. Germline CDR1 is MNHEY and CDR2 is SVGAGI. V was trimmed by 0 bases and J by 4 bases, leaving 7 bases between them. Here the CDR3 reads CASSYSTGYEQYF. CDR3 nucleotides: TGTGCCAGCAGTTACTCCACAGGATACGAGCAGTACTTC.

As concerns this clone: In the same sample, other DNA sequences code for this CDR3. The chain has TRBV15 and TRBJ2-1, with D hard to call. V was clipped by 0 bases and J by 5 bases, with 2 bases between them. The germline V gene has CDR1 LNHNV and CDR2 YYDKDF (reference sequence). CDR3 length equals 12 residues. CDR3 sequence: CATSRDDNEQFF. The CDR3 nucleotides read TGTGCCACCAGCAGAGATGACAATGAGCAGTTCTTC.

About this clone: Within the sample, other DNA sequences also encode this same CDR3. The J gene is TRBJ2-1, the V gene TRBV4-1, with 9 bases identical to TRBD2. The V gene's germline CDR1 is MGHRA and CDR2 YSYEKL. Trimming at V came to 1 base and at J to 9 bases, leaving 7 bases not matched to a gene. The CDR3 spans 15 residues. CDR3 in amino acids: CASSQVGLAGGEQFF. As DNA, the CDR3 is TGCGCCAGCAGCCAAGTGGGACTAGCAGGAGGTGAGCAGTTCTTC.

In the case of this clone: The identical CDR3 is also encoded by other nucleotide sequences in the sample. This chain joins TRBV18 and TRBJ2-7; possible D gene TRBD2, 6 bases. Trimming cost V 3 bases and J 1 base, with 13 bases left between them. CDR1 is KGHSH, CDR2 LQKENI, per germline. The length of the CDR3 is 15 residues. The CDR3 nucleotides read TGTGCCAGCTCACCCCCGGGGGAAGGATCCTACGAGCAGTACTTC. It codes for CASSPPGEGSYEQYF.

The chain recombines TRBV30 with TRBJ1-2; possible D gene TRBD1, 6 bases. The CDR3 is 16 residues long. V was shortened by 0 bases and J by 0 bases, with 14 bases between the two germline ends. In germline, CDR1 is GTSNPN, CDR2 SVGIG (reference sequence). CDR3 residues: CAWSVWAGETNYGYTF. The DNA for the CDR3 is TGTGCCTGGAGTGTATGGGCAGGGGAAACTAACTATGGCTACACCTTC.

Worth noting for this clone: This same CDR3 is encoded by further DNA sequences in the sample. Written as DNA, the CDR3 is TGTGCCAGCAGCTCCACGGGGACCGGGGAGCTGTTTTTT. Translation: CASSSTGTGELFF. This rearrangement joins TRBV7-2 to TRBJ2-2; TRBD2 might be the D (5 bases). Germline CDR1 reads SGHTA; CDR2 reads FQGNSA. The CDR3 runs to 13 residues. Deletions cut 4 bases from V and 5 bases from J, with 8 bases between.

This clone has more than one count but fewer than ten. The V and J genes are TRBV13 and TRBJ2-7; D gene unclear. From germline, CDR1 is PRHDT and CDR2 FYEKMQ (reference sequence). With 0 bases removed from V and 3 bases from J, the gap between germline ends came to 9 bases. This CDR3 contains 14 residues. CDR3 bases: TGTGCCAGCAGCTTAGGTTCCACTTTCTACGAGCAGTACTTC. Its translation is CASSLGSTFYEQYF.